The 12 T cell receptor beta chains below all came from one sample that was sequenced in a study of blood T cells in healthy people across ages. A second PCR, run for about 7 to 12 cycles, used a sample-barcoded 5' primer plus a J-beta primer mix. Each CDR3 protein is one row after TCRdb ran MiXCR on the 5' RACE reads. The sample yields about 1 million distinct CDR3 sequences, 45% seen once. Sequences were obtained from blood. The receptors come from a woman aged 55 to 70 in good health.

The chain combines TRBV15 with TRBJ1-2; D is ambiguous. V was clipped by 0 bases and J by 4 bases, with 12 bases between them. CDR1 LNHNV and CDR2 YYDKDF come from the germline V gene (reference sequence). The CDR3 runs 15 residues. CDR3: CATSRDYQQTYGYTF. CDR3 sequence (DNA): TGTGCCACCAGCAGAGATTACCAACAGACCTATGGCTACACCTTC. Using reference TRBV15 and TRBJ1-2 for the parts outside the CDR3, the full variable domain is DAMVIQNPRYQVTQFGKPVTLSCSQTLNHNVMYWYQQKSSQAPKLLFHYYDKDFNNEADTPDNFQSRRPNTSFCFLDIRSPGLGDTAMYLCATSRDYQQTYGYTFGSGTRLTVV.

This rearrangement joins TRBV12-3 or TRBV12-4 to TRBJ2-5; 8 bases line up with TRBD2. V lost 6 bases and J lost 11; bases outside the gene matches: 17. The CDR3 runs to 15 residues. The CDR3 is CASRRLAGPYNEQYF. CDR3 coding DNA: TGTGCCAGCAGAAGGTTAGCGGGACCATACAATGAGCAGTACTTC.

The chain uses TRBV2 and TRBJ2-3; a possible D gene is TRBD2 (6 bases). The CDR3 totals 14 residues. V lost 4 bases and J 1 base, leaving 9 bases between the germline ends. Germline lookup yields CDR1 SNHLY and CDR2 FYNNEI. CDR3 nucleotide sequence: TGTGCCAGCAGTGGGGAGGATCGCACAGATACGCAGTATTTT. Its protein product is CASSGEDRTDTQYF.

The V gene is TRBV9, the J gene TRBJ2-7; 7 bases agree with TRBD1. Per the germline V gene, CDR1 is SGDLS and CDR2 is YYNGEE. The CDR3 has 18 residues. The V and J ends lost 4 bases and 4 bases, in that order; junction bases with no gene match: 20. In DNA form, the CDR3 reads TGTGCCAGCAGCTCGCCACTAACGAGTGGGGACAGAGTATACGAGCAGTACTTC. This sequence encodes CASSSPLTSGDRVYEQYF.

V usage is TRBV20-1 and J usage is TRBJ2-1, with D possibly being TRBD2 (6 bases). CDR1 DFQATT and CDR2 SNEGSKA come from the germline V gene (reference sequence). V was pared by 0 bases and J by 9 bases, with 18 bases between. This CDR3 is built from 15 residues. CDR3 nucleotides: TGCAGTGCTAGAGATCGCGCGGCGGGAACTCGTGAGCAGTTCTTC. Amino acid sequence: CSARDRAAGTREQFF.

This clonotype was found a few times. J is TRBJ2-1 and V is TRBV6-5, with D uncertain. Germline V CDR1 and CDR2: MNHEY, SVGAGI. V was shortened by 6 bases and J by 1 base, with 10 bases between the two germline ends. The CDR3 runs 14 residues. The CDR3 DNA follows: TGTGCCAGCAGCAGAATGGGGTCCTACAATGAGCAGTTCTTC. It specifies CASSRMGSYNEQFF.

The CDR3 coding sequence is TGTGCCAGCAGTTTGGGACTAGCGGGAGGGCGGTCTTTCGGGGCCAACGTCCTGACTTTC. It encodes CASSLGLAGGRSFGANVLTF. V and J are TRBV28 and TRBJ2-6; 16 bases map to TRBD2. CDR3 length equals 20 residues. V shed 3 bases, J shed 4 bases, and the junction held 9 bases outside the gene matches. The germline V gene encodes CDR1 MDHEN and CDR2 SYDVKM.

The V call is TRBV20-1, the J call TRBJ2-3, with 8 bases identical to TRBD1. Germline V gene sequence: CDR1 DFQATT, CDR2 SNEGSKA (reference sequence). V shed 0 bases and J 0 bases; nucleotides not matched to a gene: 2. There are 15 residues in the CDR3. The CDR3 region has the DNA TGCAGTGCTAGAGACGACAGGGGTAGCACAGATACGCAGTATTTT. Amino acids: CSARDDRGSTDTQYF.

The chain uses TRBV12-3 or TRBV12-4 and TRBJ1-1; maybe TRBD1 (5 bases). The CDR3 covers 13 residues. Deletions cut 2 bases from V and 7 bases from J, with 11 bases between. CDR3 in DNA: TGTGCCAGCAGTTTAAGCTGGCAGGGTGAAGCTTTCTTT. Amino acid sequence: CASSLSWQGEAFF.

This clonotype was observed a few times. The J gene is TRBJ2-7, the V gene TRBV5-1; TRBD2 is a possible D gene (5 bases). The V end lost 3 bases, the J end lost 6 bases, and 10 bases lay between the germline ends. In germline, CDR1 is SGHRS, CDR2 YFSETQ. This CDR3 has 12 residues. Here the CDR3 reads CASSSGLLEQYF. The CDR3 DNA follows: TGCGCCAGCAGCTCCGGACTTCTCGAGCAGTACTTC.

This clonotype showed up just a few times. The chain uses TRBV18 and TRBJ2-7, with unresolved D. CDR1 is KGHSH, CDR2 LQKENI, per germline. The CDR3 has 15 residues. Trimming removed 5 bases at V and 0 bases at J, with 14 bases between. The CDR3 nucleotides are TGTGCCAGCTCAACCACCCACGATTCCTCCTACGAGCAGTACTTC. It is translated as CASSTTHDSSYEQYF. Looking up the rest from reference TRBV18 and TRBJ2-7 gives the full variable domain: NAGVMQNPRHLVRRRGQEARLRCSPMKGHSHVYWYRQLPEEGLKFMVYLQKENIIDESGMPKERFSAEFPKEGPSILRIQQVVRGDSAAYFCASSTTHDSSYEQYFGPGTRLTVT.

This chain connects TRBV3-1 to TRBJ2-2; the D is unclear. V was shortened by 5 bases and J by 5 bases, with 6 bases between the two germline ends. This CDR3 region has 12 residues. In germline, CDR1 is LGHDT, CDR2 YNNKEL (reference sequence). Here the CDR3 reads CASSWRTGELFF. DNA of the CDR3: TGTGCCAGCAGCTGGCGGACCGGGGAGCTGTTTTTT. The whole variable domain, filled in from reference TRBV3-1 and TRBJ2-2, reads DTAVSQTPKYLVTQMGNDKSIKCEQNLGHDTMYWYKQDSKKFLKIMFSYNNKELIINETVPNRFSPKSPDKAHLNLHINSLELGDSAVYFCASSWRTGELFFGEGSRLTVL.